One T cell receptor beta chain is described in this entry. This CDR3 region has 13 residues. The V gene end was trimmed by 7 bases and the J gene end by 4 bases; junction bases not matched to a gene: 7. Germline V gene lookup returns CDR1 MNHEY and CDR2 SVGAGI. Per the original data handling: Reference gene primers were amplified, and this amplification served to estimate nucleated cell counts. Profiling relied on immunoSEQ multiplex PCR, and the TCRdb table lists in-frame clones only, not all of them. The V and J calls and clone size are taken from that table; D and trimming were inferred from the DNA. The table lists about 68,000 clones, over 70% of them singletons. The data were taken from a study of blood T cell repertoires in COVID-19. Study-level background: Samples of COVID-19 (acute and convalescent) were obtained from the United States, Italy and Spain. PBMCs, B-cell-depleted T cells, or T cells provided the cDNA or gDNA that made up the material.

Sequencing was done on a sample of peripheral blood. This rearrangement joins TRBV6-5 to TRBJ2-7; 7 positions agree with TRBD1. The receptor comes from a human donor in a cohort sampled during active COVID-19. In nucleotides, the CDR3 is TGTGCCAGCACCGGGGACAGAGATTACGAGCAGTACTTC. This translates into CASTGDRDYEQYF.